This T cell receptor beta chain emerged from a study of human T cells and chemical hapten exposure. Overall study findings and caveats: The formation of large CDR3 similarity clusters by expanded TCRs significantly exceeded that of controls.

Noted time point: pre-sensitization, week 0. The treatment is: therapeutic diphenylcyclopropenone sensitization with weekly scalp DPC. TCRdb used MiXCR to reprocess the RACE reads, holding one entry per CDR3 protein. The sample contains about 380,000 distinct CDR3 sequences, less than 6.5% of which appear only once. The CDR3 covers 15 residues. Trimming took off 1 base at V and 6 bases at J, with 12 bases between the two ends. CDR1 and CDR2 from the germline V gene are MNHEY and SVGAGI. This clonotype was counted only a few times. What it binds is not known. The sequenced sample was whole blood, obtained in connection with sensitization to the hapten diphenylcyclopropenone (DPC). The receptor comes from a woman between 45 and 60 years old with alopecia areata. Some clones in this sample may be carry-over from other donors' samples. The chain carries TRBV6-5 and TRBJ1-4, with D perhaps matching TRBD1 (5 bases). The CDR3 region is CASSYYPGRDEKLFF. In nucleotides, the CDR3 is TGTGCCAGCAGTTACTATCCGGGGCGGGATGAAAAACTGTTTTTT.